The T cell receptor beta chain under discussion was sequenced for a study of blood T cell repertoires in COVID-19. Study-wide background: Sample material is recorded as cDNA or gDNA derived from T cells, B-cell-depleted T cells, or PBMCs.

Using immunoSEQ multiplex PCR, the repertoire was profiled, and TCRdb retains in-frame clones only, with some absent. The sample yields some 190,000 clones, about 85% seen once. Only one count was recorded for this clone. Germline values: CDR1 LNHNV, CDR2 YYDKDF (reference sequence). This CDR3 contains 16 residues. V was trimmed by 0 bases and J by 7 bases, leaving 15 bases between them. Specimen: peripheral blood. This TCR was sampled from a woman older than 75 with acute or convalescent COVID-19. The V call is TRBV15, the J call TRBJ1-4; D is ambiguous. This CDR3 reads CATSRDLGRMAEKLFF. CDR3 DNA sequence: TGTGCCACCAGCAGAGATCTGGGCAGGATGGCTGAAAAACTGTTTTTT.